Listed below are T cell receptor beta chains from one sample, sequenced in a study of brain T cells in children with intractable seizures. Generated by immunoSEQ multiplex PCR, the TCRdb table keeps only in-frame clones and is missing some. The sample lists about 340,000 clones; over 85% were seen once. The sequences come from peripheral blood, collected roughly 5 months after surgery. The receptors were sampled from a boy younger than two with tuberous sclerosis and intractable seizures. Both conserved end residues are part of each CDR3. D genes are given only for firm matches. Where a row states a size, it is once, few, many or the class of an expanded clone; other rows omit it.

clone size: few; D gene: .; V gene: TRBV3-1/TRBV3-2; J gene: TRBJ1-1; CDR3 length: 14; CDR3 DNA: TGTGCCAGCAGCCAAGTTGTACACGACACTGAAGCTTTCTTT; CDR3 protein: CASSQVVHDTEAFF
clone size: .; D gene: .; V gene: TRBV7-3; J gene: TRBJ2-5; CDR3 length: 13; CDR3 DNA: TGTGCCAGCAGCTTACGCAGGGAAGAGACCCAGTACTTC; CDR3 protein: CASSLRREETQYF
clone size: .; D gene: .; V gene: TRBV5-6; J gene: TRBJ2-7; CDR3 length: 13; CDR3 DNA: TGTGCCAGCAGCTTAGGGGATACCTACGAGCAGTACTTC; CDR3 protein: CASSLGDTYEQYF
clone size: .; D gene: .; V gene: TRBV11-2; J gene: TRBJ1-2; CDR3 length: 13; CDR3 DNA: TGTGCCAGCAGCTTAGGGGCAGGCTATGGCTACACCTTC; CDR3 protein: CASSLGAGYGYTF
clone size: once; D gene: .; V gene: TRBV28; J gene: TRBJ2-4; CDR3 length: 16; CDR3 DNA: TGTGCCAGCGTAGCGGCCAGCGGAGTAGCCAAAAACATTCAGTACTTC; CDR3 protein: CASVAASGVAKNIQYF
clone size: .; D gene: .; V gene: TRBV20-1; J gene: TRBJ2-5; CDR3 length: 9; CDR3 DNA: TGCAGGCCCGGGGAGACCCAGTACTTC; CDR3 protein: CRPGETQYF
clone size: once; D gene: TRBD1; V gene: TRBV2; J gene: TRBJ2-5; CDR3 length: 17; CDR3 DNA: TGTGCCAGCATTATTAGACAGGGTCAGCATTACCAAGAGACCCAGTACTTC; CDR3 protein: CASIIRQGQHYQETQYF
clone size: .; D gene: .; V gene: TRBV27; J gene: TRBJ2-7; CDR3 length: 15; CDR3 DNA: TGTGCCAGCAGTTTTCGGACGGATGATCCCTACGAGCAGTACTTC; CDR3 protein: CASSFRTDDPYEQYF
clone size: .; D gene: TRBD1; V gene: TRBV9; J gene: TRBJ2-7; CDR3 length: 16; CDR3 DNA: TGTGCCAGCAGCGGGGCAGGGGGCGAGGGTCGGGACGAGCAGTACTTC; CDR3 protein: CASSGAGGEGRDEQYF
clone size: .; D gene: .; V gene: TRBV5-1; J gene: TRBJ2-2; CDR3 length: 16; CDR3 DNA: TGCGCCAGCAGCCGGACACCAACCGCGAACACCGGGGAGCTGTTTTTT; CDR3 protein: CASSRTPTANTGELFF
clone size: once; D gene: .; V gene: TRBV6-5; J gene: TRBJ1-6; CDR3 length: 14; CDR3 DNA: TGTGCCAGCAGTTACGGGCCCCTGGGGGCACCCCTCCACTTT; CDR3 protein: CASSYGPLGAPLHF
clone size: .; D gene: .; V gene: TRBV11-2; J gene: TRBJ1-2; CDR3 length: 15; CDR3 DNA: TGTGCCAGCAGCTTAGAGCCCGGACGGATTTATGGCTACACCTTC; CDR3 protein: CASSLEPGRIYGYTF
clone size: once; D gene: TRBD1; V gene: TRBV4-1; J gene: TRBJ1-3; CDR3 length: 15; CDR3 DNA: TGCGCCAGCAGCCAAGGACAGGGGTCGGGAAACACCATATATTTT; CDR3 protein: CASSQGQGSGNTIYF
clone size: .; D gene: .; V gene: TRBV7-9; J gene: TRBJ2-4; CDR3 length: 15; CDR3 DNA: TGTGCCAGCAGCTTAGTATGGGGGCCGAAAAACATTCAGTACTTC; CDR3 protein: CASSLVWGPKNIQYF
clone size: .; D gene: TRBD2; V gene: TRBV5-3; J gene: TRBJ2-7; CDR3 length: 15; CDR3 DNA: TGTGCCAGAAGCTCCCTGTCGGGAGGGGCCTACGAGCAGTACTTC; CDR3 protein: CARSSLSGGAYEQYF
clone size: once; D gene: TRBD1; V gene: TRBV30; J gene: TRBJ2-7; CDR3 length: 14; CDR3 DNA: TGTGCCTGGAGTGCAGGACAGGGGGACTACGAGCAGTACTTC; CDR3 protein: CAWSAGQGDYEQYF
clone size: .; D gene: TRBD1; V gene: TRBV4-2; J gene: TRBJ1-2; CDR3 length: 17; CDR3 DNA: TGTGCCAGCAGCCCAACCCAGACAGGGAATGCGATGGGGGGCTACACCTTC; CDR3 protein: CASSPTQTGNAMGGYTF
clone size: .; D gene: TRBD1; V gene: TRBV7-9; J gene: TRBJ1-6; CDR3 length: 16; CDR3 DNA: TGTGCCAGCAGCTTAACACTACAGGGGCTTGATTCACCCCTCCACTTT; CDR3 protein: CASSLTLQGLDSPLHF
clone size: .; D gene: TRBD2; V gene: TRBV7-3; J gene: TRBJ2-1; CDR3 length: 15; CDR3 DNA: TGTGCCAGCAGCTTACAGCGGGAGGGGTACAATGAGCAGTTCTTC; CDR3 protein: CASSLQREGYNEQFF
clone size: .; D gene: .; V gene: TRBV9; J gene: TRBJ2-7; CDR3 length: 13; CDR3 DNA: TGTGCCAGCAGCCCAGGGGCGATCCACGAGCAGTACTTC; CDR3 protein: CASSPGAIHEQYF
clone size: .; D gene: .; V gene: TRBV5-1; J gene: TRBJ2-7; CDR3 length: 15; CDR3 DNA: TGCGCCAGCACCCAGGGGGGCGTCATGACCTACGAGCAGTACTTC; CDR3 protein: CASTQGGVMTYEQYF
clone size: .; D gene: TRBD2; V gene: TRBV19; J gene: TRBJ2-7; CDR3 length: 14; CDR3 DNA: TGTGCCAGTAGTTGGGGGGGTGGGTCCTACGAGCAGTACTTC; CDR3 protein: CASSWGGGSYEQYF